This TCR beta chain was sequenced for a study of identifying expanded T cells in peripheral blood. Study-level points and caveats: Over about two and four weeks, about 15 and 18 clones changed, versus 1.2 between replicates. Approximately two-week clone count variance significantly increased as total template count grew.

This clone was seen a single time. Antigen specificity is unknown. Other DNA sequences from this sample encode an identical CDR3 as well. This table comes from immunoSEQ multiplex PCR, and its TCRdb copy is limited to in-frame clones, with some not included. The sample shows 85,000 to 90,000 clones, around 87% of them seen only once. Trimming stripped 5 bases from V and 1 base from J, with 5 bases between. The CDR3 is 11 residues long. Per germline, CDR1 GTSNPN and CDR2 SVGIG (reference sequence). The receptor was isolated from a person aged 18-70 years in good health. Sequencing used blood. The chain employs TRBV30 and TRBJ1-1, with D possibly TRBD1 on 5 matching bases. In nucleotides, the CDR3 is TGTGCCTGGGACAGGAACACTGAAGCTTTCTTT. This sequence encodes CAWDRNTEAFF.